The 32 T cell receptor beta chains below were found in one sample sequenced in a study of post-analysis software for immune sequencing data. The study, taken as a whole, reports: Compared with controls, patients had more of about 5 TRBV segments, including TRBV5-6, TRBV5-1 and TRBV20-1.

No antigens are known for them. Unique-molecular-identifier-tagged TCR beta cDNA libraries were used. In TCRdb, the PCR reads were re-called with MiXCR into one record per CDR3 protein. The sample shows hundreds of thousands of distinct CDR3 sequences, approximately 45% of them seen only once. Sample: blood. These receptors were collected from a girl aged 5-17 years with multiple sclerosis.

CDR3 loop: CASSYSGGTPRRKPQHF. CDR3 sequence (DNA): TGTGCCAGCAGTTACTCGGGCGGGACACCAAGAAGAAAGCCCCAGCATTTT. The V call is TRBV6-6, the J call TRBJ1-5, with D possibly being TRBD1 (6 bases). The CDR3 extends over 17 amino acids. Germline CDR1 reads MNHNY; CDR2 reads SVGAGI (reference sequence). The V end lost 0 bases, the J end lost 8 bases, and 20 bases lay between the germline ends.

In DNA form, the CDR3 reads TGTGCCAGCAGCGCATATGGGGACGATTCCTACGAGCAGTACTTC. Residues: CASSAYGDDSYEQYF. The V call is TRBV7-8, the J call TRBJ2-7; D possibly matches TRBD1 or TRBD2 (5 bases each). From germline, CDR1 is SGHVS and CDR2 FQNEAQ. There are 15 residues in the CDR3. Trimming cost V 5 bases and J 1 base, with 15 bases left between them.

The J gene is TRBJ2-4, the V gene TRBV28, with TRBD1 matching 8 bases. The DNA end is more similar to TRBJ2-5, so the J call may be wrong. This CDR3 is 14 amino acids long. Germline CDR1 reads MDHEN; CDR2 reads SYDVKM. The CDR3: CASSPMDREETQYF. The CDR3, as DNA: TGTGCCAGCAGTCCGATGGACAGGGAAGAGACCCAGTACTTC.

This rearrangement joins TRBV5-1 to TRBJ2-7; TRBD1 aligns across 9 bases. V shed 4 bases, J shed 7 bases, and the junction held 9 bases outside the gene matches. This CDR3 comprises 14 residues. Looked up from germline, CDR1 is SGHRS and CDR2 is YFSETQ. The CDR3 spells CASSPGTGLWEQYF. The CDR3 region has the DNA TGCGCCAGCAGCCCGGGGACAGGGCTATGGGAGCAGTACTTC.

Regarding this clonotype: The junction and the germline gene differ at one end; a read error may be behind it. The chain links TRBV20-1 to TRBJ1-4; D is undetermined. Per the germline V gene, CDR1 is DFQATT and CDR2 is SNEGSKA (reference sequence). The CDR3 consists of 12 residues. The CDR3 DNA follows: TGCAGTGCTAGGCCGGTTGAGGAAAAACGGTTTTTT. It is translated as CSARPVEEKRFF.

The chain recombines TRBV14 with TRBJ2-7; no reliable D call. V was trimmed by 2 bases and J by 0 bases, leaving 8 bases between them. Germline V CDR1 and CDR2: SGHDN, FVKESK. There are 14 residues in the CDR3. CDR3 DNA: TGTGCCAGCAGCCAAACCCACAACTCCTACGAGCAGTACTTC. Its protein product is CASSQTHNSYEQYF.

The chain uses TRBV15 and TRBJ1-5, with TRBD1 as a possible D gene (6 bases). Trimming pared 0 bases from V and 1 base from J, leaving 16 bases between. The CDR3 length is 18 residues. Germline CDR1 reads LNHNV; CDR2 reads YYDKDF (reference sequence). The CDR3 spells CATSRDSGKGGSNQPQHF. In DNA form, the CDR3 reads TGTGCCACCAGCAGAGATTCAGGGAAAGGGGGAAGCAATCAGCCCCAGCATTTT.

Comments on this clonotype: An end of the junction does not agree with germline; a read error may underlie this. The chain uses TRBV28 and TRBJ1-2; the D is unclear. CDR1 and CDR2 from the germline V gene are MDHEN and SYDVKM. The CDR3 consists of 13 residues. CDR3 sequence reads: CASRDVASYDYTF. For the CDR3, the DNA is TGTGCCAGCAGGGACGTAGCCTCCTATGACTACACCTTC.

The rearrangement uses TRBV7-9 and TRBJ2-7, with D possibly being TRBD1 or TRBD2 (5 bases each). Trimming took off 1 base at V and 0 bases at J, with 16 bases between the two ends. Germline CDR1 SEHNR, CDR2 FQNEAQ (reference sequence). The CDR3 has 17 amino acids. The CDR3: CASSLEGAGRGSYEQYF. The CDR3 DNA reads TGTGCCAGCAGCTTAGAAGGGGCAGGACGGGGCTCCTACGAGCAGTACTTC.

V is TRBV7-9 and J is TRBJ1-1; the D is unclear. The CDR3 runs to 15 residues. Germline V gene data show CDR1 as SEHNR and CDR2 as FQNEAQ (reference sequence). The V end was cut by 5 bases, the J end by 2 bases, with 15 bases between. CDR3: CASSLGFSENTEAFF. The CDR3 DNA is TGTGCCAGCAGCCTCGGGTTTTCCGAAAACACTGAAGCTTTCTTT.

The rearrangement joins TRBV7-3 to TRBJ2-5; TRBD2 matches 12 bases. J lost 4 bases, V lost 5 bases, and 5 bases had no gene match. Germline V gives CDR1 SGHTA, CDR2 FQGTGA. This CDR3 contains 15 residues. This chain's CDR3 is CASSPTGLAGETQYF. Here the CDR3 DNA reads TGTGCCAGCAGCCCGACGGGACTAGCGGGAGAGACCCAGTACTTC. The full variable domain, with the rest looked up from reference TRBV7-3 and TRBJ2-5, is GAGVSQTPSNKVTEKGKYVELRCDPISGHTALYWYRQSLGQGPEFLIYFQGTGAADDSGLPNDRFFAVRPEGSVSTLKIQRTERGDSAVYLCASSPTGLAGETQYFGPGTRLLVL.

This clonotype was observed a few times. V usage is TRBV6-5 and J usage is TRBJ2-1, with D tentatively TRBD2 (5 bases). V dropped 0 bases and J dropped 8 bases, with 14 bases sitting between them. From germline, CDR1 is MNHEY and CDR2 SVGAGI. This CDR3 has 15 residues. The CDR3 coding sequence is TGTGCCAGCAGTTACTCGGTTCCGAGGGTCGATGAGCAGTTCTTC. Translating gives CASSYSVPRVDEQFF.

The V and J genes are TRBV20-1 and TRBJ2-7, with no clear D. V was cut by 0 bases and J by 0 bases, with 9 bases left in between. The CDR3 consists of 14 residues. The germline V gene has CDR1 DFQATT and CDR2 SNEGSKA (reference sequence). CDR3 sequence reads: CSARDTGNSYEQYF. The CDR3 DNA is TGCAGTGCTAGAGATACCGGTAACTCCTACGAGCAGTACTTC.

Points on this clonotype: The junction departs from the called germline gene at one end, perhaps through a read error. This chain joins TRBV9 and TRBJ2-7, with D possibly being TRBD2 (6 bases). Germline-derived CDR1 and CDR2 are SGDLS and YYNGEE. This CDR3 is 14 amino acids long. The CDR3, as DNA: TGTGGCAGCAGCGGGTTAGGAGGCCCGGGGGAGCAGTACTTC. Its translation: CGSSGLGGPGEQYF.

This clonotype appeared once. Given the absence of the conserved phenylalanine or tryptophan at the CDR3 end, a read error is likely. The chain employs TRBV7-2 and TRBJ2-1; TRBD2 matches 14 bases. The trim removed 5 bases at V and 4 bases at J, leaving 4 bases unmatched. The CDR3 runs to 16 residues. Germline CDR1 reads SGHTA; CDR2 reads FQGNSA. The CDR3 DNA reads as TGTGCCAGCAGCCTCCGACTAGCGGGAGGGTACAATGAGCAGTTCGTC. Protein sequence: CASSLRLAGGYNEQFV.

This clonotype was picked up a small number of times. V and J are TRBV20-1 and TRBJ1-1; TRBD1 aligns across 7 bases. This CDR3 is built from 12 residues. V was clipped by 6 bases and J by 4 bases; unmatched bases: 5. Germline CDR1 is DFQATT and CDR2 is SNEGSKA (reference sequence). The chain's CDR3 is CSARGTGTEAFF. The CDR3 coding sequence is TGCAGTGCCAGGGGGACTGGCACTGAAGCTTTCTTT.

The count of this clonotype is one. This chain links TRBV5-8 with TRBJ1-2; TRBD1 might be the D (5 bases). The ends were cut back, 9 bases at V and 3 bases at J, with 15 bases in the middle. The CDR3 is 13 residues long. The V gene's germline CDR1 is SGHTS and CDR2 YDEGEE. The CDR3 DNA follows: TGTGCCACGGAACCGGCGGGGGACTATGGCTACACCTTC. Residues: CATEPAGDYGYTF.

This clonotype came up a few times. The chain joins TRBV11-2 to TRBJ2-1; D remains ambiguous. Germline values: CDR1 SGHAT, CDR2 FQNNGV. The V end lost 4 bases, the J end lost 2 bases, and 9 bases lay between the germline ends. This CDR3 contains 14 residues. Here the CDR3 reads CASSSRATYNEQFF. The CDR3 DNA sequence: TGTGCCAGCAGCTCTCGGGCCACCTACAATGAGCAGTTCTTC.

This clonotype came up a few times. This chain joins TRBV25-1 and TRBJ1-2, with D unresolved. The CDR3 is 16 residues long. V was shortened by 3 bases and J by 2 bases, with 16 bases between the two germline ends. From germline, CDR1 is MGHDK and CDR2 SYGVNS. The CDR3 coding sequence is TGTGCCAGCAGTGATGTTAGGGCAGGCAACAACTATGGCTACACCTTC. Translation: CASSDVRAGNNYGYTF.

A few counts support this clonotype. The chain couples TRBV11-2 to TRBJ2-4, with D uncertain. TRBJ2-7 explains the end of the DNA better; the J call may be wrong. This CDR3 comprises 15 residues. From germline, CDR1 is SGHAT and CDR2 FQNNGV. The CDR3 region has the DNA TGTGCCAGCAGCTTACCGGAGACCTTCGCCCTCGAGCAGTACTTC. It specifies CASSLPETFALEQYF.

Here the CDR3 reads CASSSAGPSSYNEQFF. The CDR3 nucleotides read TGTGCCAGCAGCTCAGCGGGGCCGAGCTCCTACAATGAGCAGTTCTTC. The chain couples TRBV11-2 to TRBJ2-1; TRBD2 matches 7 bases. V shed 4 bases, J shed 0 bases, and the junction held 6 bases outside the gene matches. The germline CDR1 and CDR2 sequences are SGHAT and FQNNGV. The CDR3 has 16 residues.

This clonotype was recorded only once. J is TRBJ2-7 and V is TRBV20-1, with TRBD1 as a possible D gene (6 bases). With the DNA end fitting TRBJ2-5 better, the J assignment may be wrong. Germline V gives CDR1 DFQATT, CDR2 SNEGSKA (reference sequence). The CDR3 has 12 amino acids. The CDR3 DNA is TGCAGTGCTTACAGGGAGTTGGAGACCCAGTACTTC. Translating gives CSAYRELETQYF.

With regard to this clonotype: This may be a read error: a much more frequent sequence differs by one nucleotide. The V and J genes are TRBV27 and TRBJ2-7; no definite D call. From germline, CDR1 is MNHEY and CDR2 SMNVEV (reference sequence). CDR3 length: 14 amino acids. Trimming stripped 5 bases from V and 9 bases from J, with 20 bases between. The CDR3 sequence: CASSPRRQAHGQYF. The CDR3 nucleotides are TGTGCCAGCAGTCCCCGACGCCAGGCCCACGGGCAGTACTTC.

This chain uses TRBV7-2 with TRBJ2-5, with D maybe TRBD2 (6 bases). Trimming shortened V by 5 bases and J by 11 bases, and 30 bases separated the two germline ends. Germline V gene data show CDR1 as SGHTA and CDR2 as FQGNSA. The CDR3 consists of 17 residues. The CDR3 loop reads CASSQQKTSLGAYVQYF. DNA of the CDR3: TGTGCCAGCAGCCAACAGAAAACTAGCCTCGGTGCCTACGTGCAGTACTTC.

The J gene is TRBJ2-7, the V gene TRBV20-1, with D possibly TRBD1 on 6 matching bases. The V end lost 6 bases, the J end lost 0 bases, and 15 bases lay between the germline ends. CDR3 length: 14 amino acids. Germline loops: CDR1 DFQATT, CDR2 SNEGSKA (reference sequence). As DNA, the CDR3 is TGCAGTGCGTACCGGGACACCGGCTCCTACGAGCAGTACTTC. Amino acid sequence: CSAYRDTGSYEQYF.

Concerning this clonotype: Being one base from a much bigger clone, this may be a read error. The chain employs TRBV5-1 and TRBJ1-2, with 8 bases fitting TRBD1. Germline CDR1 and CDR2: SGHRS and YFSETQ. The CDR3 contains 15 residues. DNA for the CDR3: TGCGCCAGCAGCTTAGGACAGGGAGGCATCGATGGCCACACCTTC. Its protein product is CASSLGQGGIDGHTF.

The V call is TRBV7-2, the J call TRBJ1-6, with a tentative D call TRBD1 (6 bases). Trimming cost V 5 bases and J 10 bases, with 9 bases left between them. The CDR3 extends over 12 amino acids. Germline-derived CDR1 and CDR2 are SGHTA and FQGNSA. Written as DNA, the CDR3 is TGTGCCAGCAGCGAAGGACAGTCACCCCTCCACTTT. Amino acid sequence: CASSEGQSPLHF.

V usage is TRBV6-5 and J usage is TRBJ1-2; D is ambiguous. There are 14 residues in the CDR3. Per the germline V gene, CDR1 is MNHEY and CDR2 is SVGAGI. Trimming stripped 8 bases from V and 3 bases from J, with 16 bases between. The CDR3 DNA sequence: TGTGCCAGCGAGTCGGGGTCGGGGTACTATGGCTACACCTTC. This gives the protein CASESGSGYYGYTF.

This clonotype was seen repeatedly, ten times or more. J is TRBJ1-2 and V is TRBV5-6; D remains ambiguous. The CDR3 extends over 15 amino acids. CDR1 and CDR2 (germline): SGHDT, YYEEEE. Trimming removed 1 base at V and 1 base at J, with 11 bases between. The CDR3 coding sequence is TGTGCCAGCAGCTTGTCGTGGCCAATTAACTATGGCTACACCTTC. This codes for CASSLSWPINYGYTF.

The V gene is TRBV27, the J gene TRBJ2-1; 7 bases line up with TRBD1. The germline V gene has CDR1 MNHEY and CDR2 SMNVEV (reference sequence). The CDR3 has 17 residues. Losses at the gene ends were 4 bases for V and 0 bases for J; bases not matched to a gene: 9. The CDR3 is CASSSIPRTGSYNEQFF. The CDR3 DNA is TGTGCCAGCAGTTCAATTCCGAGGACAGGCTCCTACAATGAGCAGTTCTTC.

The V gene is TRBV7-2, the J gene TRBJ2-5, with 9 bases fitting TRBD2. The CDR3 length is 17 residues. Germline values: CDR1 SGHTA, CDR2 FQGNSA. J was trimmed by 4 bases and V by 5 bases; bases with no gene match: 14. DNA of the CDR3: TGTGCCAGCAGCGAGAGCCCAGCGGGAGGCATCTTAGAGACCCAGTACTTC. It is translated as CASSESPAGGILETQYF.

The chain recombines TRBV5-1 with TRBJ1-2, with D unclear. This CDR3 is built from 14 residues. The V end was cut by 2 bases, the J end by 6 bases, with 14 bases between. Germline CDR1 and CDR2: SGHRS and YFSETQ. The DNA of the CDR3 is TGCGCCAGCAGCTTTGGGGTCTCTTCCGATGGCTACACCTTC. Its translation is CASSFGVSSDGYTF. Full variable domain (outside the CDR3, taken from reference TRBV5-1 and TRBJ1-2): KAGVTQTPRYLIKTRGQQVTLSCSPISGHRSVSWYQQTPGQGLQFLFEYFSETQRNKGNFPGRFSGRQFSNSRSEMNVSTLELGDSALYLCASSFGVSSDGYTFGSGTRLTVV.